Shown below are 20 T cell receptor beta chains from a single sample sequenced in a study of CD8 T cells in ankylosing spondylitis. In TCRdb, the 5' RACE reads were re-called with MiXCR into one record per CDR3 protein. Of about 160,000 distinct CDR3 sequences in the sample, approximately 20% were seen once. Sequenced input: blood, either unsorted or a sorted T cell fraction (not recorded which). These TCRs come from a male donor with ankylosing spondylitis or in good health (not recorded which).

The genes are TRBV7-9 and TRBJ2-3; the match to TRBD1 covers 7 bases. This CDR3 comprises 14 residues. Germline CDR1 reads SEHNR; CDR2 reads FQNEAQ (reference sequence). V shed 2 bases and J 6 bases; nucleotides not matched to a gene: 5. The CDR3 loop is CASSLTVQGDTQYF. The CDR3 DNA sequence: TGTGCCAGCAGCTTAACCGTACAGGGGGATACGCAGTATTTT.

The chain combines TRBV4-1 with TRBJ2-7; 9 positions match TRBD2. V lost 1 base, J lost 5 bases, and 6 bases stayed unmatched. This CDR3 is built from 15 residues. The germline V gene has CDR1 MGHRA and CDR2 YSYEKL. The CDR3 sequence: CASSQVAAGGNEQYF. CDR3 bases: TGCGCCAGCAGCCAAGTTGCAGCGGGAGGAAACGAGCAGTACTTC.

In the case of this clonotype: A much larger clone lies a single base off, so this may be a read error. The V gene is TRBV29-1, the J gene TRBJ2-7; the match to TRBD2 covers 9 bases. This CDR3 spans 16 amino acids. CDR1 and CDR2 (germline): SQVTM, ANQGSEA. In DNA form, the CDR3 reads TGCGGCGTTTTAGGTTCCCCGGGACTAGCTGGCTACGAGCAGTACTTC. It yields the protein CGVLGSPGLAGYEQYF.

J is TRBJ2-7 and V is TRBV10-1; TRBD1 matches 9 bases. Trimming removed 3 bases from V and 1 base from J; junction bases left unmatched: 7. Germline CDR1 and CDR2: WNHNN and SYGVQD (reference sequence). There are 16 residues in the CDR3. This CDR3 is CASSDPGQGYSYEQYF. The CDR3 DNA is TGCGCCAGCAGTGACCCGGGACAGGGTTATTCCTACGAGCAGTACTTC.

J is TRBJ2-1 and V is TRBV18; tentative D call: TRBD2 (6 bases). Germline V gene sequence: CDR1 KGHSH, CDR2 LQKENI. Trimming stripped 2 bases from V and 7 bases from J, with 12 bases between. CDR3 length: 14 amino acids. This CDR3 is CASSPEVAANEQFF. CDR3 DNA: TGTGCCAGCTCACCAGAGGTAGCGGCAAATGAGCAGTTCTTC.

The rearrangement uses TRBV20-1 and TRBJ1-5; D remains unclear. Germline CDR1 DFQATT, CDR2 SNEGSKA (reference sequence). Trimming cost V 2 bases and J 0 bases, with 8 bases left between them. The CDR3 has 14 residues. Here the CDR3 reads CSARTYTSNQPQHF. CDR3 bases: TGCAGTGCTAGAACTTACACTAGCAATCAGCCCCAGCATTTT.

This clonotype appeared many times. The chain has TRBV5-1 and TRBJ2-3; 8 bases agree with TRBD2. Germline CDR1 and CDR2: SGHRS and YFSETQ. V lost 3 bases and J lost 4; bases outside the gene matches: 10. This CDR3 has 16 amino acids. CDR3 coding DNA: TGCGCCAGCAGCTCAGAAGGCGGGAGGTTCGCAGATACGCAGTATTTT. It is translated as CASSSEGGRFADTQYF. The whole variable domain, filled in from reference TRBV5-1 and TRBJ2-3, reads KAGVTQTPRYLIKTRGQQVTLSCSPISGHRSVSWYQQTPGQGLQFLFEYFSETQRNKGNFPGRFSGRQFSNSRSEMNVSTLELGDSALYLCASSSEGGRFADTQYFGPGTRLTVL.

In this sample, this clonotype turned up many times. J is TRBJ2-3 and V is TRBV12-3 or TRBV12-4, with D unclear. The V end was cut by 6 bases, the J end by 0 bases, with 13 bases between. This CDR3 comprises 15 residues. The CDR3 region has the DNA TGTGCCAGCAGCCATAGGAAAACTAGCACAGATACGCAGTATTTT. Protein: CASSHRKTSTDTQYF.

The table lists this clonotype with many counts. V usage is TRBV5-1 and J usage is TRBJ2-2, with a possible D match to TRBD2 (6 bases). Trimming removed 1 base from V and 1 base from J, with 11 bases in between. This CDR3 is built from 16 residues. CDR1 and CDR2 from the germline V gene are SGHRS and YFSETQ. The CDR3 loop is CASSLWLAQNTGELFF. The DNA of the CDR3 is TGCGCCAGCAGCTTGTGGCTAGCGCAGAACACCGGGGAGCTGTTTTTT.

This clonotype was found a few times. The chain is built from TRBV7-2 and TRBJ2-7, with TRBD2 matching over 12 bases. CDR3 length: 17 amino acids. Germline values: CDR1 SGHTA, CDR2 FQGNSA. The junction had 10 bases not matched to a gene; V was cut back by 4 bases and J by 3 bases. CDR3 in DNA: TGTGCCAGCAGCTCGGGACTAGCGGGTGCCGGGGGCTACGAGCAGTACTTC. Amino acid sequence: CASSSGLAGAGGYEQYF.

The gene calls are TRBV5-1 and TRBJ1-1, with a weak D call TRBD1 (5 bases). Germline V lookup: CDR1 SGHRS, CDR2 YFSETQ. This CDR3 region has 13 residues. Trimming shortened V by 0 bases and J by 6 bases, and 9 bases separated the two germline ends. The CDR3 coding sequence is TGCGCCAGCAGCTTGGAGGGGAGCGCTGAAGCTTTCTTT. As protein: CASSLEGSAEAFF. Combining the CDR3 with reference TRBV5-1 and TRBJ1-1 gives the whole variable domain KAGVTQTPRYLIKTRGQQVTLSCSPISGHRSVSWYQQTPGQGLQFLFEYFSETQRNKGNFPGRFSGRQFSNSRSEMNVSTLELGDSALYLCASSLEGSAEAFFGQGTRLTVV.

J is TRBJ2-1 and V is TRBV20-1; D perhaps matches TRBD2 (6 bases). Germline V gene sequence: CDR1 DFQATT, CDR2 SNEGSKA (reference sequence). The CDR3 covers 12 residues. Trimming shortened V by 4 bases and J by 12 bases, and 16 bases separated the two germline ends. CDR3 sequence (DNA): TGCAGTGCTACGGGCGGGCGGGAAAGGCAGTTCTTC. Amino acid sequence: CSATGGRERQFF.

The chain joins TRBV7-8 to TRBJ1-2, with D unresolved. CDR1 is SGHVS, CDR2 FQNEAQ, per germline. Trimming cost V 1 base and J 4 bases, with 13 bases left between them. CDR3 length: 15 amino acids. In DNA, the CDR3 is TGTGCCAGCAGCTTAGTGCGGGGAGCGGCCTATGGCTACACCTTC. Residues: CASSLVRGAAYGYTF.

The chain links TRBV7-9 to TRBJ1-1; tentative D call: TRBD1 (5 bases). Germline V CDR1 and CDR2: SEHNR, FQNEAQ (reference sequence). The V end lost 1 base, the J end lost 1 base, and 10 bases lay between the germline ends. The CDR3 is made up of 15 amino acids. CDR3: CASSLGRGENTEAFF. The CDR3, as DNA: TGTGCCAGCAGCTTAGGGCGGGGCGAGAACACTGAAGCTTTCTTT.

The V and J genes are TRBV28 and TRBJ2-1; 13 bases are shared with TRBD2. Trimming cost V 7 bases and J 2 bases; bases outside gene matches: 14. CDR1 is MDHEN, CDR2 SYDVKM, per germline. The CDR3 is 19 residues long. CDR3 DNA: TGTGCCAGCAACGGACTAGCGGGAGTAAAAGGGTTCCCCTACAATGAGCAGTTCTTC. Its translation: CASNGLAGVKGFPYNEQFF.

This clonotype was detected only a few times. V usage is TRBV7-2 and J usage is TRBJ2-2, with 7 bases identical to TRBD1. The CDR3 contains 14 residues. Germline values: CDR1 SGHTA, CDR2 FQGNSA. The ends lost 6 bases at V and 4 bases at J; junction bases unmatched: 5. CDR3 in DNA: TGTGCCAGCAGTCGGGACAGTAGCACCGGGGAGCTGTTTTTT. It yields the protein CASSRDSSTGELFF.

The CDR3 coding sequence is TGTGCCAGCAGCCAGGGTTTCTACAATGAGCAGTTCTTC. Its protein product is CASSQGFYNEQFF. V gene TRBV6-1 combines with J gene TRBJ2-1; D is perhaps TRBD1 (5 bases). V was pared by 6 bases and J by 3 bases, with 9 bases between. The length of the CDR3 is 13 residues. Germline loops: CDR1 MNHNS, CDR2 SASEGT.

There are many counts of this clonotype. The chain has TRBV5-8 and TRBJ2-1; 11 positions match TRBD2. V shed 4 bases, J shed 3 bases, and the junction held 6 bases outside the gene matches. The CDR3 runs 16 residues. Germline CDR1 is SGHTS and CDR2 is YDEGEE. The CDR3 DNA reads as TGTGCCAGCAGCGGAGAGACTAGCGGGGACTACAATGAGCAGTTCTTC. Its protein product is CASSGETSGDYNEQFF. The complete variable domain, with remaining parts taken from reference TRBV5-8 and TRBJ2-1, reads EAGVTQSPTHLIKTRGQQATLRCSPISGHTSVYWYQQALGLGLQFLLWYDEGEERNRGNFPPRFSGRQFPNYSSELNVNALELEDSALYLCASSGETSGDYNEQFFGPGTRLTVL.

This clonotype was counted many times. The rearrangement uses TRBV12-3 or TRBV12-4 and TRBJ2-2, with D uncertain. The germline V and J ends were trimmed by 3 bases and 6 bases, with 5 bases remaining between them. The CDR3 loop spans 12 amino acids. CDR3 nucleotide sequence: TGTGCCAGCAGTTTGGACCCCGGGGAGCTGTTTTTT. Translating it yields CASSLDPGELFF.

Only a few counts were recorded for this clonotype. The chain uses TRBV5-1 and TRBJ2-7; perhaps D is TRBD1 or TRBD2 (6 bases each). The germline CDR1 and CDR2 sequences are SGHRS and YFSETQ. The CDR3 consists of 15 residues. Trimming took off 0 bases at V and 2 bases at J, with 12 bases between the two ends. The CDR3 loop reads CASSLDGGEAYEQYF. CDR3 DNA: TGCGCCAGCAGCTTGGACGGGGGCGAGGCCTACGAGCAGTACTTC.